The rows below give T cell receptor beta chains drawn from one sample of a study of cytomegalovirus exposure and HLA in healthy donors. Profiled with immunoSEQ multiplex PCR; TCRdb holds only in-frame clones, not every one. The sample has roughly 78,000 clones, about 66% seen once. Material for sequencing was PBMCs. All receptors come from a man aged 40-49 years in good health and CMV-seropositive. The CDR3 runs from the conserved cysteine through the conserved F or W. Each record gives: CDR3 length, clone size, D gene, V gene, J gene, CDR3 protein, CDR3 DNA. D genes are given only for firm matches. Clone size is stated in some rows and not others, as once, few, many or a class when expanded.

cdr3_length: 14; clone_size: NA; d_call: NA; v_call: TRBV6-1; j_call: TRBJ2-7; cdr3_aa: CASMIKGFTYEQYF; cdr3_nt: TGTGCCAGCATGATTAAGGGGTTCACCTACGAGCAGTACTTC
cdr3_length: 13; clone_size: NA; d_call: TRBD1; v_call: TRBV6-5; j_call: TRBJ1-2; cdr3_aa: CASSSTGGDGYTF; cdr3_nt: TGTGCCAGCAGTTCGACAGGGGGCGATGGCTACACCTTC
cdr3_length: 12; clone_size: NA; d_call: NA; v_call: TRBV30; j_call: TRBJ1-2; cdr3_aa: CASLPRTHGYTF; cdr3_nt: TGTGCCTCTCTCCCTAGAACACATGGCTACACCTTC
cdr3_length: 13; clone_size: NA; d_call: NA; v_call: TRBV5-6; j_call: TRBJ1-5; cdr3_aa: CASSLGGDQPQHF; cdr3_nt: TGTGCCAGCAGCTTGGGCGGGGACCAGCCCCAGCATTTT
cdr3_length: 13; clone_size: NA; d_call: NA; v_call: TRBV2; j_call: TRBJ2-5; cdr3_aa: CASSGDSDRGRYF; cdr3_nt: TGTGCCAGCAGTGGAGACTCAGATAGGGGGAGGTACTTC
cdr3_length: 12; clone_size: NA; d_call: NA; v_call: TRBV9; j_call: TRBJ2-1; cdr3_aa: CASSSRYNEQFF; cdr3_nt: TGTGCCAGCAGCTCGCGTTACAATGAGCAGTTCTTC
cdr3_length: 15; clone_size: NA; d_call: TRBD2; v_call: TRBV27; j_call: TRBJ2-1; cdr3_aa: CASSWGASGGNEQFF; cdr3_nt: TGTGCCAGCAGTTGGGGAGCTAGCGGGGGCAATGAGCAGTTCTTC
cdr3_length: 17; clone_size: NA; d_call: NA; v_call: TRBV27; j_call: TRBJ2-5; cdr3_aa: CASSLSVLGLAKETQYF; cdr3_nt: TGTGCCAGCAGTTTATCAGTATTGGGACTCGCGAAAGAGACCCAGTACTTC
cdr3_length: 15; clone_size: NA; d_call: NA; v_call: TRBV4-2; j_call: TRBJ1-5; cdr3_aa: CASSQPGSGGQPQHF; cdr3_nt: TGTGCCAGCAGCCAGCCCGGGAGTGGCGGACAGCCCCAGCATTTT
cdr3_length: 12; clone_size: NA; d_call: NA; v_call: TRBV6-5; j_call: TRBJ1-5; cdr3_aa: CASGQGYQPQHF; cdr3_nt: TGTGCCAGCGGTCAGGGGTACCAGCCCCAGCATTTT
cdr3_length: 13; clone_size: NA; d_call: NA; v_call: TRBV5-6; j_call: TRBJ2-2; cdr3_aa: CASSLPSSGELFF; cdr3_nt: TGTGCCAGCAGCTTACCTAGCTCCGGGGAGCTGTTTTTT
cdr3_length: 14; clone_size: few; d_call: NA; v_call: TRBV19; j_call: TRBJ1-6; cdr3_aa: CASTPLGGNSPLHF; cdr3_nt: TGTGCCAGTACCCCCCTTGGAGGGAATTCACCCCTCCACTTT
cdr3_length: 14; clone_size: few; d_call: NA; v_call: TRBV7-2; j_call: TRBJ2-1; cdr3_aa: CASSQDSPRNEQFF; cdr3_nt: TGTGCCAGCAGTCAGGACTCTCCTCGTAATGAGCAGTTCTTC
cdr3_length: 12; clone_size: NA; d_call: NA; v_call: TRBV6-1; j_call: TRBJ1-3; cdr3_aa: CASSDAGNTIYF; cdr3_nt: TGTGCCAGCAGTGACGCTGGAAACACCATATATTTT
cdr3_length: 13; clone_size: NA; d_call: NA; v_call: TRBV19; j_call: TRBJ2-5; cdr3_aa: CASSTQVQETQYF; cdr3_nt: TGTGCCAGTAGTACGCAGGTTCAAGAGACCCAGTACTTC
cdr3_length: 13; clone_size: NA; d_call: NA; v_call: TRBV7-3; j_call: TRBJ1-1; cdr3_aa: CASSSSVNTEAFF; cdr3_nt: TGTGCCAGCAGCTCCTCGGTGAACACTGAAGCTTTCTTT
cdr3_length: 15; clone_size: few; d_call: NA; v_call: TRBV10-3; j_call: TRBJ2-3; cdr3_aa: CAISEGSPGGQTQYF; cdr3_nt: TGTGCCATCAGTGAGGGGTCCCCCGGGGGGCAGACGCAGTATTTT
cdr3_length: 13; clone_size: NA; d_call: NA; v_call: TRBV6-5; j_call: TRBJ1-2; cdr3_aa: CASSYGGAQGYTF; cdr3_nt: TGTGCCAGCAGTTACGGGGGGGCTCAGGGCTACACCTTC
cdr3_length: 16; clone_size: NA; d_call: TRBD2; v_call: TRBV4-3; j_call: TRBJ2-2; cdr3_aa: CASSPQPSGGAGELFF; cdr3_nt: TGCGCCAGCAGCCCACAACCTAGCGGGGGGGCCGGGGAGCTGTTTTTT
cdr3_length: 16; clone_size: few; d_call: NA; v_call: TRBV6-4; j_call: TRBJ2-3; cdr3_aa: CASSDSSGGGTDTQYF; cdr3_nt: TGTGCCAGCAGTGACTCGAGTGGGGGCGGCACAGATACGCAGTATTTT
cdr3_length: 15; clone_size: NA; d_call: NA; v_call: TRBV18; j_call: TRBJ1-2; cdr3_aa: CASSLGPRGDTGYTF; cdr3_nt: TGTGCCAGCTCATTGGGGCCCAGGGGCGATACTGGCTACACCTTC
cdr3_length: 13; clone_size: NA; d_call: NA; v_call: TRBV7-3; j_call: TRBJ2-5; cdr3_aa: CASSLIGRGTQYF; cdr3_nt: TGTGCCAGCAGCTTAATTGGCCGGGGGACCCAGTACTTC
cdr3_length: 14; clone_size: few; d_call: TRBD1; v_call: TRBV30; j_call: TRBJ1-5; cdr3_aa: CAWSSGTANQPQHF; cdr3_nt: TGTGCCTGGAGTTCGGGGACAGCTAATCAGCCCCAGCATTTT
cdr3_length: 15; clone_size: NA; d_call: NA; v_call: TRBV15; j_call: TRBJ2-7; cdr3_aa: CATSRERQATYEQYF; cdr3_nt: TGTGCCACCAGCAGAGAACGACAGGCCACCTACGAGCAGTACTTC
cdr3_length: 13; clone_size: NA; d_call: NA; v_call: TRBV18; j_call: TRBJ1-2; cdr3_aa: CASSLGTDYGYTF; cdr3_nt: TGTGCCAGCTCACTCGGGACTGACTATGGCTACACCTTC
cdr3_length: 18; clone_size: NA; d_call: TRBD2; v_call: TRBV7-6; j_call: TRBJ2-3; cdr3_aa: CASSLRGLAGPSTDTQYF; cdr3_nt: TGTGCCAGCAGCCTCCGCGGACTAGCGGGGCCTTCTACAGATACGCAGTATTTT
cdr3_length: 13; clone_size: few; d_call: NA; v_call: TRBV29-1; j_call: TRBJ2-3; cdr3_aa: CSVGATLGDTQYF; cdr3_nt: TGCAGCGTTGGGGCCACTTTGGGAGATACGCAGTATTTT
cdr3_length: 13; clone_size: NA; d_call: NA; v_call: TRBV27; j_call: TRBJ2-3; cdr3_aa: CASSFGGTDTQYF; cdr3_nt: TGTGCCAGCAGTTTCGGAGGCACAGATACGCAGTATTTT
cdr3_length: 12; clone_size: NA; d_call: NA; v_call: TRBV30; j_call: TRBJ2-5; cdr3_aa: CAWSLFGETQYF; cdr3_nt: TGTGCCTGGAGCCTATTCGGTGAGACCCAGTACTTC
cdr3_length: 13; clone_size: once; d_call: TRBD1; v_call: TRBV7-9; j_call: TRBJ2-7; cdr3_aa: CASKRGQSYEQYF; cdr3_nt: TGTGCCAGCAAAAGGGGGCAGTCCTACGAGCAGTACTTC
cdr3_length: 12; clone_size: NA; d_call: NA; v_call: TRBV28; j_call: TRBJ2-1; cdr3_aa: CASGQAWNEQFF; cdr3_nt: TGTGCCAGCGGGCAGGCCTGGAATGAGCAGTTCTTC
cdr3_length: 17; clone_size: NA; d_call: NA; v_call: TRBV11-2; j_call: TRBJ1-2; cdr3_aa: CASSSLGGWGPLYGYTF; cdr3_nt: TGTGCCAGCAGCTCCCTTGGGGGTTGGGGGCCCCTCTATGGCTACACCTTC
cdr3_length: 14; clone_size: NA; d_call: TRBD1; v_call: TRBV6-1; j_call: TRBJ1-2; cdr3_aa: CASSEDRGQNGYTF; cdr3_nt: TGTGCCAGCAGTGAAGACAGGGGGCAGAACGGCTACACCTTC
cdr3_length: 15; clone_size: few; d_call: TRBD1; v_call: TRBV5-5; j_call: TRBJ1-2; cdr3_aa: CASSPRTGGVYGYTF; cdr3_nt: TGTGCCAGCAGCCCGAGGACAGGGGGCGTCTATGGCTACACCTTC
cdr3_length: 15; clone_size: NA; d_call: TRBD2; v_call: TRBV4-1; j_call: TRBJ2-2; cdr3_aa: CASSQGGRGTGELFF; cdr3_nt: TGCGCCAGCAGTCAGGGAGGGCGAGGCACCGGGGAGCTGTTTTTT